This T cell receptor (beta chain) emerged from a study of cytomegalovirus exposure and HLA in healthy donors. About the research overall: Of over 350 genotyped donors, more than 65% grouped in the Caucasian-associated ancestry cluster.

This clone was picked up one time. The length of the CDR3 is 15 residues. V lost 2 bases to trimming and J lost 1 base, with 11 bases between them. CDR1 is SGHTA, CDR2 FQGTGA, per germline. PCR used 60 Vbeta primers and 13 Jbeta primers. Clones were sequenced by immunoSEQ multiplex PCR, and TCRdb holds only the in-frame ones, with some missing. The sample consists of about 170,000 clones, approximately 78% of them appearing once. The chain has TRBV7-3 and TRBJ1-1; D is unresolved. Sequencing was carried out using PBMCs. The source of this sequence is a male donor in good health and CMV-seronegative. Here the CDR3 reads CASSLWGGKNTEAFF. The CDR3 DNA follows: TGTGCCAGCAGCTTATGGGGAGGGAAGAACACTGAAGCTTTCTTT.